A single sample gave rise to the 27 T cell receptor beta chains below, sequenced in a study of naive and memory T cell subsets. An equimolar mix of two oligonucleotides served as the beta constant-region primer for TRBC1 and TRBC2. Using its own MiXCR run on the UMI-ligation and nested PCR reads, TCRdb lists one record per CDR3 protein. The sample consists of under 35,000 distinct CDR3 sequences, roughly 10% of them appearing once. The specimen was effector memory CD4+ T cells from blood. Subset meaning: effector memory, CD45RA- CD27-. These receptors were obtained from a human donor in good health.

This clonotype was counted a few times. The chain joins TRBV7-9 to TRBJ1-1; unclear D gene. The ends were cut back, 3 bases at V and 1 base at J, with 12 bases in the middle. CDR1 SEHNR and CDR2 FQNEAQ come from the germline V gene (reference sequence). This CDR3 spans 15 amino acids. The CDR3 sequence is CASSFADRPNTEAFF. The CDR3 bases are TGTGCCAGCAGCTTCGCGGACCGCCCGAACACTGAAGCTTTCTTT.

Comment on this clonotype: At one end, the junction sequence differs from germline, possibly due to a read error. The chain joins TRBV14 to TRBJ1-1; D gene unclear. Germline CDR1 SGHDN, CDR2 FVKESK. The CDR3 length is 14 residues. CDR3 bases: TGTGCCAGCGGCCAGCCCGGGATGAACACTGAAGCTTTCTTT. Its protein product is CASGQPGMNTEAFF.

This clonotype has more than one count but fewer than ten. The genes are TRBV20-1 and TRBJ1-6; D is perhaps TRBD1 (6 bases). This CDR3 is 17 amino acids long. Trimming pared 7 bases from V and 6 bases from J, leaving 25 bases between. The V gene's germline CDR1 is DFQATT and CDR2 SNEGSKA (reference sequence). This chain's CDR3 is CSVPTGPGGGSNSPLHF. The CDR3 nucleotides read TGCAGTGTTCCGACAGGTCCCGGGGGGGGTTCTAATTCACCCCTCCACTTT.

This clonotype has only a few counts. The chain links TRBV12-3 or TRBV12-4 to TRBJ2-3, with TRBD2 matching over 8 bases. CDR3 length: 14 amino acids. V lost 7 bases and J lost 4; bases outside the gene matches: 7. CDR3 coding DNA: TGTGCCAGCATCAGGGCGGGGGGTTCAGATACGCAGTATTTT. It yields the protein CASIRAGGSDTQYF.

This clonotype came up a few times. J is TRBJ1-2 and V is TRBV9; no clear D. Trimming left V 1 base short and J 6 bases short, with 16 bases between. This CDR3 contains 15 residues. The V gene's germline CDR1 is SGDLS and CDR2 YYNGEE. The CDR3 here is CASSVQAHDGDGYTF. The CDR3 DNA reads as TGTGCCAGCAGCGTACAGGCCCACGATGGCGATGGCTACACCTTC.

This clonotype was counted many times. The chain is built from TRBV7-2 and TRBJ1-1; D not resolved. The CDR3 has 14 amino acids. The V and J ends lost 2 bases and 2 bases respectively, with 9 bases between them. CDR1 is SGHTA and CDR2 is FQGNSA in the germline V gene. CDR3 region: CASSLNGPNTEAFF. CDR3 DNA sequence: TGTGCCAGCAGCTTAAACGGACCTAACACTGAAGCTTTCTTT.

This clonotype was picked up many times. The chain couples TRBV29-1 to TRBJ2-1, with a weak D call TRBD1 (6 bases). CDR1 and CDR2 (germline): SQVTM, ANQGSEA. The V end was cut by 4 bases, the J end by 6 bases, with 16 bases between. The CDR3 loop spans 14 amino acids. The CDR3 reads CSVADRVIINEQFF. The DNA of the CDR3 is TGCAGCGTTGCGGACAGAGTTATAATCAATGAGCAGTTCTTC.

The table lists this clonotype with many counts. The CDR3: CAIGQGAVANEQFF. In DNA form, the CDR3 reads TGTGCCATCGGGCAGGGGGCCGTAGCGAATGAGCAGTTCTTC. The genes are TRBV10-3 and TRBJ2-1; 8 nucleotides agree with TRBD1. The CDR3 runs to 14 residues. With V trimmed by 8 bases and J by 7 bases, 10 bases remained unmatched. CDR1 and CDR2 (germline): ENHRY, SYGVKD.

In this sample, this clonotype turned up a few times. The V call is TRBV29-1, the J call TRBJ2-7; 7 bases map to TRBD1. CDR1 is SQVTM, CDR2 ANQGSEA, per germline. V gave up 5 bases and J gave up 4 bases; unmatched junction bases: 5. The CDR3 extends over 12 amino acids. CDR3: CSVLTGAYEQYF. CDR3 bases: TGCAGCGTTCTCACAGGGGCGTACGAGCAGTACTTC.

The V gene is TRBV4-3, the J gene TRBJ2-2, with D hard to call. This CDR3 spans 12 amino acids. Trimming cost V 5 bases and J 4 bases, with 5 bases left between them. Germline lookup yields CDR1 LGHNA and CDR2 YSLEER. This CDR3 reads CASSTLTGELFF. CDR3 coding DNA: TGCGCCAGCAGCACTCTCACCGGGGAGCTGTTTTTT.

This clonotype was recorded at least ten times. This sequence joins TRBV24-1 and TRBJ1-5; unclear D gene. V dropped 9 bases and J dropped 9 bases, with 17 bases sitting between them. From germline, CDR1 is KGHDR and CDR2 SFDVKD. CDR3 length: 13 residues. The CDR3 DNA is TGTGCCACCCAAATCTCCCGGTCTGGGCCCCAGCATTTT. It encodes CATQISRSGPQHF.

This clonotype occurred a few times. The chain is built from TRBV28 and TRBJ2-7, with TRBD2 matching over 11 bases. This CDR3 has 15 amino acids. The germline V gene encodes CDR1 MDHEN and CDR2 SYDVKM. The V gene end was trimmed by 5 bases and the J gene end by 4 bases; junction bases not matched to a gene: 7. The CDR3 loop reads CASSPRLAGTYEQYF. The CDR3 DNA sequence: TGTGCCAGCAGTCCCCGACTAGCGGGGACTTACGAGCAGTACTTC.

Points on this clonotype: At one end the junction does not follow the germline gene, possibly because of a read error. CDR3 loop: CASSLSSGKVDTQYF. In DNA, the CDR3 is TGTGCTAGCAGCCTCAGTAGCGGGAAAGTAGATACGCAGTATTTT. The rearrangement links TRBV7-7 to TRBJ2-3; 8 nucleotides line up with TRBD2. Germline V gene sequence: CDR1 SSHAT, CDR2 FNYEAQ (reference sequence). There are 15 residues in the CDR3.

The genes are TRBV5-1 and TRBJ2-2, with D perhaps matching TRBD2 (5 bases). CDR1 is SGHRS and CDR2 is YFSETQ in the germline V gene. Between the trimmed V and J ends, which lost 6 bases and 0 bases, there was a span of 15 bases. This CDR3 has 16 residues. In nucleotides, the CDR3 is TGCGCCAGCACCCCACGGGGAGCCTCGAACACCGGGGAGCTGTTTTTT. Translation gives CASTPRGASNTGELFF.

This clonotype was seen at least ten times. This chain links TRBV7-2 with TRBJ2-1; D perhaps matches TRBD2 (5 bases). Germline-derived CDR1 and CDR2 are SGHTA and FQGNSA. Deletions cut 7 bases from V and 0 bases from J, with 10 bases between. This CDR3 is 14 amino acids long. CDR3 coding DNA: TGTGCCAGCAACCGGGGAAGCTCCTACAATGAGCAGTTCTTC. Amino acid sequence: CASNRGSSYNEQFF. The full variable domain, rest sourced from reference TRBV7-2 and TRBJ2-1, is GAGVSQSPSNKVTEKGKDVELRCDPISGHTALYWYRQSLGQGLEFLIYFQGNSAPDKSGLPSDRFSAERTGGSVSTLTIQRTQQEDSAVYLCASNRGSSYNEQFFGPGTRLTVL.

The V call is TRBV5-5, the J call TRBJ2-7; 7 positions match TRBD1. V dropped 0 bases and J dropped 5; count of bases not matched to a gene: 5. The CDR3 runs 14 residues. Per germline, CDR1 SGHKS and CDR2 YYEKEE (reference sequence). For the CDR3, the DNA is TGTGCCAGCAGCTTGGAAGGGGGCTGGGACGAGCAGTACTTC. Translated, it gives CASSLEGGWDEQYF. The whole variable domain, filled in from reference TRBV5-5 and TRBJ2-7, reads DAGVTQSPTHLIKTRGQQVTLRCSPISGHKSVSWYQQVLGQGPQFIFQYYEKEERGRGNFPDRFSARQFPNYSSELNVNALLLGDSALYLCASSLEGGWDEQYFGPGTRLTVT.

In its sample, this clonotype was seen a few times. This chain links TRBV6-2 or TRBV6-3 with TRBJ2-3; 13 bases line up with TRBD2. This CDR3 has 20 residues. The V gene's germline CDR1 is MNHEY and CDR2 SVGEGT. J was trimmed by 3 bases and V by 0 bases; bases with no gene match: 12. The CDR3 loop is CASSYSTSGRAVIRTDTQYF. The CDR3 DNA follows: TGTGCCAGCAGTTACTCCACTAGCGGGAGGGCTGTTATTAGAACAGATACGCAGTATTTT.

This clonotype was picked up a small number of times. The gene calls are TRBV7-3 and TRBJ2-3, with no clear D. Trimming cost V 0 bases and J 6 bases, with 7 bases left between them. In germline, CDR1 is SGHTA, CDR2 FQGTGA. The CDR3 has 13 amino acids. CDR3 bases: TGTGCCAGCAGCTTAACTCTAAGTGATACGCAGTATTTT. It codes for CASSLTLSDTQYF.

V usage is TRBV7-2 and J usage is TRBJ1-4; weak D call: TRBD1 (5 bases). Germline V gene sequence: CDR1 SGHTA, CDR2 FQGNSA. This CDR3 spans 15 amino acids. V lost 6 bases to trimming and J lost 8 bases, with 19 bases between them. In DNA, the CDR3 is TGTGCCAGCAGGGGGGGAAATAGCGGGCACGAAAAACTGTTTTTT. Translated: CASRGGNSGHEKLFF.

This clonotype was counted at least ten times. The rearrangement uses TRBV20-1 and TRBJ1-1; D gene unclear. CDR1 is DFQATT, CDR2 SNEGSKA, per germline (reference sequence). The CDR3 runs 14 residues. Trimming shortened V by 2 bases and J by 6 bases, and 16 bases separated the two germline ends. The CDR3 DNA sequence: TGCAGTGCTAGAAAAGTACAGAGAGCGGCTGAAGCTTTCTTT. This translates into CSARKVQRAAEAFF.

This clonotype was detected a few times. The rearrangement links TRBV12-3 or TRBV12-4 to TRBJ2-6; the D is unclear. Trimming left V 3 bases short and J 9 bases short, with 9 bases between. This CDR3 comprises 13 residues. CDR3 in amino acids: CASSFLSINVLTF. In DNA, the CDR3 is TGTGCCAGCAGTTTTCTGAGCATCAACGTCCTGACTTTC.

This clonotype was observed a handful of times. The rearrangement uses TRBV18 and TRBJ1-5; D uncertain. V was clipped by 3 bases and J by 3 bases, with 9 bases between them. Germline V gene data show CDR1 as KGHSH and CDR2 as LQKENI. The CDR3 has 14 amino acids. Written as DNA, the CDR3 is TGTGCCAGCTCACCCGACGGGTCCAATCAGCCCCAGCATTTT. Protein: CASSPDGSNQPQHF.

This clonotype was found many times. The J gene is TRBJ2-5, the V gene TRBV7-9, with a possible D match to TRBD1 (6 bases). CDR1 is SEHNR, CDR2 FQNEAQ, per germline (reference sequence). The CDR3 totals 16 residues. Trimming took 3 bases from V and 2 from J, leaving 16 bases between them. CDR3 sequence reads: CASSFEIRDTQETQYF. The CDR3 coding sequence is TGTGCCAGCAGCTTTGAAATCCGGGACACGCAAGAGACCCAGTACTTC.

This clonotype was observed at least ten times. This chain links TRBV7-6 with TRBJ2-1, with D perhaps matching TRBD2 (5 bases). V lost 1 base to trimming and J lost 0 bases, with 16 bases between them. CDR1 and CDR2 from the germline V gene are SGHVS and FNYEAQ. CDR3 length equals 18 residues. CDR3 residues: CASSLESRGRSSYNEQFF. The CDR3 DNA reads TGTGCCAGCAGCTTAGAATCCCGGGGTAGATCCTCCTACAATGAGCAGTTCTTC.

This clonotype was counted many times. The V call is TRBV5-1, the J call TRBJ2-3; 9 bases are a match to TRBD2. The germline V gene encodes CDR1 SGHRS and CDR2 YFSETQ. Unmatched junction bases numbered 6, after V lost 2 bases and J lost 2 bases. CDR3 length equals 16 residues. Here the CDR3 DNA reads TGCGCCAGCAGCTTCCGCCCTAGCGGGGACACAGATACGCAGTATTTT. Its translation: CASSFRPSGDTDTQYF.

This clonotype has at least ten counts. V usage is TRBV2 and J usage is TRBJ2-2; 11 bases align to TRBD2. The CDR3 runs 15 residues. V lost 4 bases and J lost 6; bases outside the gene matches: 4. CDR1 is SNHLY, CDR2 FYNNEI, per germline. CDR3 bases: TGTGCCAGCAGTGCACTAGCGGGAGTTTCCGGGGAGCTGTTTTTT. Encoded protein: CASSALAGVSGELFF.

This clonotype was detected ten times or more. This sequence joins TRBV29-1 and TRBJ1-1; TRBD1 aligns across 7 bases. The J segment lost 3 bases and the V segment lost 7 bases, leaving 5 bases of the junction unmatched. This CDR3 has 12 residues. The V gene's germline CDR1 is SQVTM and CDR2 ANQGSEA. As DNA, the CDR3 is TGCAGCGCACAGGGGATTGACACTGAAGCTTTCTTT. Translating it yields CSAQGIDTEAFF.